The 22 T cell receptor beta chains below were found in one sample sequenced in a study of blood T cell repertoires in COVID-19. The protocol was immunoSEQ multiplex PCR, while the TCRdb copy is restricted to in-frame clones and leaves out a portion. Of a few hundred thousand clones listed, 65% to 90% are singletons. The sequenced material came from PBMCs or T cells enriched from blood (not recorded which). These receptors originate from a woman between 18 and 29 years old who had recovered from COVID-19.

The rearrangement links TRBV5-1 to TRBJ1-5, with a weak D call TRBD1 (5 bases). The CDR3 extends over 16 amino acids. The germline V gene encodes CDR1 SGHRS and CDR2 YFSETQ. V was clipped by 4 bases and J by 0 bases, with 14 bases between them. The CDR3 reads CASSTGHADSNQPQHF. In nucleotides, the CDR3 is TGCGCCAGCAGCACCGGACACGCTGATAGCAATCAGCCCCAGCATTTT.

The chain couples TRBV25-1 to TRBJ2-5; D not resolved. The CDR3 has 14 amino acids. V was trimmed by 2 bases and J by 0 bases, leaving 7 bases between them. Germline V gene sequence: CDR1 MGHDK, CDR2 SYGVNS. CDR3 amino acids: CASSEGAYQETQYF. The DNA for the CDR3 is TGTGCCAGCAGTGAAGGAGCCTACCAAGAGACCCAGTACTTC.

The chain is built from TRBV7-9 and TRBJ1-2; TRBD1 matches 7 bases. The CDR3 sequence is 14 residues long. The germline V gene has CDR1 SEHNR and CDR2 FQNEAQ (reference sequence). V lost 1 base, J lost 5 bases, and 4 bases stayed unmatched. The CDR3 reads CASSLGPTGYGYTF. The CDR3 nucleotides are TGTGCCAGCAGCTTAGGCCCGACAGGGTATGGCTACACCTTC.

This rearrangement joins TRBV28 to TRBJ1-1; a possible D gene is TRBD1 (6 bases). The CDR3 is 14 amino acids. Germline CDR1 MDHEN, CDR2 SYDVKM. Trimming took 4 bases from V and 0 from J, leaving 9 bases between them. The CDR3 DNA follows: TGTGCCAGCAGTTCGACAGGTGTGAACACTGAAGCTTTCTTT. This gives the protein CASSSTGVNTEAFF.

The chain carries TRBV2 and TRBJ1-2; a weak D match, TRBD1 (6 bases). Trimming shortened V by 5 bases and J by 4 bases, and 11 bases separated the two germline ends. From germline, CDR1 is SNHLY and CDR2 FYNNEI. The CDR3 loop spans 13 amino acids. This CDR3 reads CASSPTQGYGYTF. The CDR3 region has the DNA TGTGCCAGCAGTCCCACACAGGGCTATGGCTACACCTTC.

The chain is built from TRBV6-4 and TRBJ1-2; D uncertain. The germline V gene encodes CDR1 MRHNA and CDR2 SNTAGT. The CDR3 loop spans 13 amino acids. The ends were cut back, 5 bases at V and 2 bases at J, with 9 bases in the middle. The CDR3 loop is CASSPRRNYGYTF. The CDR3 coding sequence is TGTGCCAGCAGTCCAAGGAGGAACTATGGCTACACCTTC.

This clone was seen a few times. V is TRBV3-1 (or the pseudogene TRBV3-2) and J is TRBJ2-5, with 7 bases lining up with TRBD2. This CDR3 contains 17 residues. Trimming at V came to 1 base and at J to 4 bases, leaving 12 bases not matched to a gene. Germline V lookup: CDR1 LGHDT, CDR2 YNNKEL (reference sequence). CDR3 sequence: CASSQAVWEGPSETQYF. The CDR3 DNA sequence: TGTGCCAGCAGCCAAGCCGTTTGGGAGGGACCGTCAGAGACCCAGTACTTC.

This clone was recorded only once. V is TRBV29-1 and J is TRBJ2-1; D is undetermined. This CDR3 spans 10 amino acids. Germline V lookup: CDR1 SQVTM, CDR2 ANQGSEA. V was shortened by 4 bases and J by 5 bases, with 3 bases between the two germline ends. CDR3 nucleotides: TGCAGCGTTGGTAACAATGAGCAGTTCTTC. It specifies CSVGNNEQFF.

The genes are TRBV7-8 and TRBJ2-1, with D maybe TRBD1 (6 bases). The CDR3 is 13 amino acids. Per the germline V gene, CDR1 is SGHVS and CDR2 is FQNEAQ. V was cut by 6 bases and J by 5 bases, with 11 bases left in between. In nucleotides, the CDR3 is TGTGCCAGCAGATACGCAGGGGACAATGAGCAGTTCTTC. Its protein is CASRYAGDNEQFF.

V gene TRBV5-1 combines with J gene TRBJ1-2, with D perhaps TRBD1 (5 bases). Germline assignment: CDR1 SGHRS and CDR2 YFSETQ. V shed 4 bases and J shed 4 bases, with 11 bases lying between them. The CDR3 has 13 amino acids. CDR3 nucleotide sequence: TGCGCCAGCAGCGAGGTTCAGGGCTATGGCTACACCTTC. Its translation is CASSEVQGYGYTF.

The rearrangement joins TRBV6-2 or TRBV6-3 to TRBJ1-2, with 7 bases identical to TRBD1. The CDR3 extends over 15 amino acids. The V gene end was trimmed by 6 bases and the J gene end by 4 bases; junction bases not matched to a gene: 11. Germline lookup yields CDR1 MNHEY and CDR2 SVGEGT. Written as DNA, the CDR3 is TGTGCCAGCAGCTATCAGGGACAGACCTCCTATGGCTACACCTTC. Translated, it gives CASSYQGQTSYGYTF.

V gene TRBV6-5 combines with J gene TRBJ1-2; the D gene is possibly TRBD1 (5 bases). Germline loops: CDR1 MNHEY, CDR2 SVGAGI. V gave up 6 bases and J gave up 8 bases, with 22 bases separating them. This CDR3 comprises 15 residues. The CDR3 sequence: CASRGLPHSERGYTF. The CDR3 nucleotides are TGTGCCAGCAGGGGACTTCCCCACTCAGAAAGAGGCTACACCTTC.

CDR3 in amino acids: CASSQDKWTGGFYEQYF. CDR3 sequence (DNA): TGTGCCAGCAGCCAAGATAAATGGACAGGGGGCTTCTACGAGCAGTACTTC. This rearrangement joins TRBV3-1 (or the pseudogene TRBV3-2) to TRBJ2-7; TRBD1 agrees at 11 bases. Germline-derived CDR1 and CDR2 are LGHDT and YNNKEL (reference sequence). J was trimmed by 3 bases and V by 0 bases; bases with no gene match: 7. The CDR3 extends over 17 amino acids.

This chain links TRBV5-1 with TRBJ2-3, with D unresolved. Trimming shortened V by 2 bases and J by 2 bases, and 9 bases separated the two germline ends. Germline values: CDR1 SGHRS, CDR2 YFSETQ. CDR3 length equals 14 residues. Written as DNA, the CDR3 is TGCGCCAGCAGCTTCTTGAGTACCACAGATACGCAGTATTTT. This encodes CASSFLSTTDTQYF.

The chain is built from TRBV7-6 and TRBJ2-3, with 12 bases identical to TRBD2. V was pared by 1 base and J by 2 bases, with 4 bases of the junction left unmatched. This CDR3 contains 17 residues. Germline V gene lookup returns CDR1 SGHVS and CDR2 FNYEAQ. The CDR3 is CASSLGLAGGPTDTQYF. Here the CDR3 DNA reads TGTGCCAGCAGCTTAGGGCTAGCGGGAGGGCCCACAGATACGCAGTATTTT.

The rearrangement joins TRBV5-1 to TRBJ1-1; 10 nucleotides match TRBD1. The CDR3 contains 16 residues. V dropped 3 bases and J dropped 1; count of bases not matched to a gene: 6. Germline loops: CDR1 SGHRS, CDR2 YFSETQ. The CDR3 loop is CASSSARQGANTEAFF. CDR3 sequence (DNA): TGCGCCAGCAGCTCAGCAAGACAGGGGGCGAACACTGAAGCTTTCTTT.

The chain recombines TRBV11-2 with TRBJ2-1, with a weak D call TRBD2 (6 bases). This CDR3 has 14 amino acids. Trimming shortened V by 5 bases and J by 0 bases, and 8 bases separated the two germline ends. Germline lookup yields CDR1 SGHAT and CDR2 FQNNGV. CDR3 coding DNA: TGTGCCAGCAGCCGGGACTCCTCCTACAATGAGCAGTTCTTC. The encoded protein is CASSRDSSYNEQFF.

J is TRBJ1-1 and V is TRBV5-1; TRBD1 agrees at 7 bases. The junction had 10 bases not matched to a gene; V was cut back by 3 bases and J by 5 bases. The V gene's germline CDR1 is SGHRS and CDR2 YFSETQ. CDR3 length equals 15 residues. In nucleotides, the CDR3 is TGCGCCAGCAGCTCAAGACAGGGTGAGGGGACTGAAGCTTTCTTT. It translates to CASSSRQGEGTEAFF.

CDR3 sequence (DNA): TGTGCCAGCAGCCCCCGGACAGGGATCACCAATGGCTACACCTTC. Amino acids: CASSPRTGITNGYTF. The chain has TRBV9 and TRBJ1-2; the match to TRBD1 covers 8 bases. The V gene's germline CDR1 is SGDLS and CDR2 YYNGEE. This CDR3 has 15 residues. V dropped 4 bases and J dropped 6; count of bases not matched to a gene: 11.

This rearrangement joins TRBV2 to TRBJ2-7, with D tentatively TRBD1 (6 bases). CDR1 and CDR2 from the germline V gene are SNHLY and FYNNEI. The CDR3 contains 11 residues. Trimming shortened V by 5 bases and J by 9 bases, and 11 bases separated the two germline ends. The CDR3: CASSMGAGQYF. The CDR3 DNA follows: TGTGCCAGCAGTATGGGGGCAGGGCAGTACTTC.

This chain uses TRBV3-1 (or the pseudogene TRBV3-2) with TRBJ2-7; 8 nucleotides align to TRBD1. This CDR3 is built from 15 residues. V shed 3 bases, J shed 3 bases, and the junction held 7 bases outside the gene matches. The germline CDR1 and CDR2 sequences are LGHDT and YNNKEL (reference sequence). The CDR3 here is CASSHYRGRGYEQYF. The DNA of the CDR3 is TGTGCCAGCAGCCACTACAGGGGGAGAGGCTACGAGCAGTACTTC.

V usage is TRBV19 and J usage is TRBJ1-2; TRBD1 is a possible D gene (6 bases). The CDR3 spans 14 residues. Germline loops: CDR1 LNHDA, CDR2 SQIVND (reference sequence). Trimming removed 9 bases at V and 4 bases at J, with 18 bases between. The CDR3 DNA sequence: TGTGCCAGCCGAAGACCAGGGGAGAGCTATGGCTACACCTTC. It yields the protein CASRRPGESYGYTF.